What follows describes a single T cell receptor beta chain. These donors counted as nominally healthy when sampled, but unrecorded immune exposures were likely. The V and J ends lost 4 bases and 3 bases respectively, with 7 bases between them. CDR1 is DFQATT, CDR2 SNEGSKA, per germline (reference sequence). The CDR3 runs 11 residues. This sample stems from a study of cytomegalovirus exposure and HLA in healthy donors. It was with 60 Vbeta and 13 Jbeta primers that the PCR ran. Profiling relied on immunoSEQ multiplex PCR, and the TCRdb table lists in-frame clones only, not all of them. The table includes 200,000 to 250,000 clones, roughly 79% detected once.

Sequencing input: PBMCs. The sequence was obtained from a woman aged 40 to 55 in good health and CMV-seronegative. V and J are TRBV20-1 and TRBJ2-7; TRBD2 is a possible D gene (5 bases). The CDR3 reads CSAKGDYEQYF. DNA for the CDR3: TGCAGTGCTAAGGGAGACTACGAGCAGTACTTC.